These 12 T cell receptor beta chains were sequenced from one sample in a study of cytomegalovirus exposure and HLA in healthy donors. Primers: 60 Vbeta forward and 13 Jbeta reverse. Clones were read by immunoSEQ multiplex PCR, and TCRdb kept only the in-frame ones, dropping some. The table includes over 130,000 clones, around three quarters detected once. Sequencing used PBMCs. These receptors were obtained from a woman in her 40s in good health and CMV-seropositive.

This clone was found once. The chain combines TRBV12-1 with TRBJ2-7; TRBD2 is taken as the D call from the table, unchecked against the DNA. TRBV12-1 is a documented pseudogene. CDR3 length equals 18 residues. CDR3 DNA sequence: TGTGCCAGCAGCTTTGTATCTGAGCCGAGAGGGGGGGACTACGAGCAGTACTTC. This translates into CASSFVSEPRGGDYEQYF.

This chain uses TRBV10-3 with TRBJ2-1, with 9 bases matching TRBD2. J lost 1 base, V lost 7 bases, and 5 bases had no gene match. CDR3 length: 15 amino acids. Germline loops: CDR1 ENHRY, CDR2 SYGVKD. The CDR3 nucleotides are TGTGCCATCATGACTACTAGCGGGTCCTACAATGAGCAGTTCTTC. It translates to CAIMTTSGSYNEQFF.

This clone was found a few times. The chain couples TRBV20-1 to TRBJ2-1, with no clear D. V lost 5 bases, J lost 9 bases, and 11 bases lay in between. Germline CDR1 and CDR2: DFQATT and SNEGSKA (reference sequence). The CDR3 sequence is 11 residues long. DNA of the CDR3: TGCAGTGCTCTTTTGCGGAGTGAGCAGTTCTTC. The encoded protein is CSALLRSEQFF.

The chain combines TRBV11-3 with TRBJ2-5; 11 nucleotides agree with TRBD2. CDR1 is SGHNT, CDR2 YENEEA, per germline. V was clipped by 5 bases and J by 2 bases; unmatched bases: 7. The CDR3 loop spans 16 amino acids. Here the CDR3 reads CASSLGTSGGQETQYF. As DNA, the CDR3 is TGTGCCAGCAGCCTCGGGACTAGCGGAGGGCAAGAGACCCAGTACTTC.

The chain combines TRBV11-1 with TRBJ1-1; possibly TRBD1 for D (5 bases). The CDR3 consists of 17 residues. Germline assignment: CDR1 SGHAT and CDR2 FQDESV (reference sequence). V dropped 0 bases and J dropped 0 bases, with 14 bases sitting between them. CDR3 sequence (DNA): TGTGCCAGCAGCTTAGCAGGGGCAGTGAGAATGAACACTGAAGCTTTCTTT. As protein: CASSLAGAVRMNTEAFF. Full variable domain (outside the CDR3, taken from reference TRBV11-1 and TRBJ1-1): EAEVAQSPRYKITEKSQAVAFWCDPISGHATLYWYRQILGQGPELLVQFQDESVVDDSQLPKDRFSAERLKGVDSTLKIQPAELGDSAMYLCASSLAGAVRMNTEAFFGQGTRLTVV.

This rearrangement joins TRBV7-2 to TRBJ2-1, with D unclear. Per germline, CDR1 SGHTA and CDR2 FQGNSA. The CDR3 contains 15 residues. The V gene lost 0 bases and the J gene lost 2 bases, with 8 bases spanning the gap. CDR3 sequence (DNA): TGTGCCAGCAGCTTAGCCTCTAGTCCCTACAATGAGCAGTTCTTC. Its translation: CASSLASSPYNEQFF.

As DNA, the CDR3 is TGCGCCAGCAGCTTGGGGGGACTAGCGGGGGGCTCCTACGAGCAGTACTTC. Its protein is CASSLGGLAGGSYEQYF. The V and J genes are TRBV5-1 and TRBJ2-7, with 15 bases fitting TRBD2. Germline loops: CDR1 SGHRS, CDR2 YFSETQ. CDR3 length: 17 residues. V lost 0 bases, J lost 0 bases, and 1 base stayed unmatched. The full variable domain, completed using reference TRBV5-1 and TRBJ2-7, is KAGVTQTPRYLIKTRGQQVTLSCSPISGHRSVSWYQQTPGQGLQFLFEYFSETQRNKGNFPGRFSGRQFSNSRSEMNVSTLELGDSALYLCASSLGGLAGGSYEQYFGPGTRLTVT.

V and J are TRBV2 and TRBJ2-5, with TRBD2 matching 14 bases. CDR3 length: 16 residues. V was clipped by 8 bases and J by 1 base; unmatched bases: 6. The V gene's germline CDR1 is SNHLY and CDR2 FYNNEI. DNA for the CDR3: TGTGCCAGCGGGGGGACTAGCGGGAGTTTCCAAGAGACCCAGTACTTC. The encoded protein is CASGGTSGSFQETQYF.

The V gene is TRBV9, the J gene TRBJ2-5; TRBD2 aligns across 7 bases. J was trimmed by 5 bases and V by 3 bases; bases with no gene match: 10. The CDR3 loop spans 15 amino acids. Germline-derived CDR1 and CDR2 are SGDLS and YYNGEE. CDR3 sequence: CASSGGLIGGETQYF. The CDR3 DNA is TGTGCCAGCAGCGGGGGACTGATCGGGGGGGAGACCCAGTACTTC.

The chain recombines TRBV7-8 with TRBJ1-5, with TRBD1 identical over 7 bases. Per the germline V gene, CDR1 is SGHVS and CDR2 is FQNEAQ. The CDR3 length is 15 residues. Trimming cost V 4 bases and J 9 bases; bases outside gene matches: 12. The CDR3 protein is CASSSPTGTFGPQHF. DNA for the CDR3: TGTGCCAGCAGCTCTCCGACAGGGACCTTCGGGCCCCAGCATTTT.

The rearrangement joins TRBV5-1 to TRBJ2-1, with 9 bases aligning to TRBD2. This CDR3 is 16 amino acids long. V lost 0 bases and J lost 8; bases outside the gene matches: 9. Germline CDR1 is SGHRS and CDR2 is YFSETQ. The CDR3 loop reads CASSLAQAGGIHEQFF. The CDR3 region has the DNA TGCGCCAGCAGCTTGGCCCAGGCGGGAGGGATCCATGAGCAGTTCTTC.

This clone has only a few counts. The chain joins TRBV4-3 to TRBJ1-5, with a weak D call TRBD1 (5 bases). This CDR3 spans 14 amino acids. V gave up 4 bases and J gave up 4 bases, with 11 bases separating them. CDR1 is LGHNA and CDR2 is YSLEER in the germline V gene. CDR3 DNA: TGCGCCAGCAGCCGGGGAGGGGAAAATCAGCCCCAGCATTTT. Its translation is CASSRGGENQPQHF.